This record concerns one TCR beta chain sequence. Its antigen is unknown. The time point is: newly diagnosed, previously untreated cHL patient sample. Negative magnetic selection isolated CD4+ T cells from thawed PBMCs. Newly diagnosed, untreated classical Hodgkin lymphoma PBMCs provided comparison. This entry belongs to a study of PD-1 blockade in classical Hodgkin lymphoma. General observations from the study: It was reported that newly diagnosed patients had less baseline TCR diversity than healthy donors. The drivers behind the repertoire differences, possibly disease activity or prior therapy, remain undefined.

Data came from immunoSEQ multiplex PCR; TCRdb stores just in-frame clones and leaves some out. Of about 30,000 clones listed, about 88% are singletons. Germline-derived CDR1 and CDR2 are SGHAT and FQNNGV. CDR3 length: 15 residues. V was pared by 3 bases and J by 5 bases, with 15 bases between. The chain has TRBV11-2 and TRBJ2-3; TRBD1 is a possible D gene (6 bases). The sequence came from a human donor with classical Hodgkin lymphoma. The specimen sequenced was CD4+ T cells from blood. The CDR3 loop reads CASSFLLGAGDTQYF. CDR3 DNA: TGTGCCAGCAGCTTCCTCTTGGGGGCGGGAGATACGCAGTATTTT.